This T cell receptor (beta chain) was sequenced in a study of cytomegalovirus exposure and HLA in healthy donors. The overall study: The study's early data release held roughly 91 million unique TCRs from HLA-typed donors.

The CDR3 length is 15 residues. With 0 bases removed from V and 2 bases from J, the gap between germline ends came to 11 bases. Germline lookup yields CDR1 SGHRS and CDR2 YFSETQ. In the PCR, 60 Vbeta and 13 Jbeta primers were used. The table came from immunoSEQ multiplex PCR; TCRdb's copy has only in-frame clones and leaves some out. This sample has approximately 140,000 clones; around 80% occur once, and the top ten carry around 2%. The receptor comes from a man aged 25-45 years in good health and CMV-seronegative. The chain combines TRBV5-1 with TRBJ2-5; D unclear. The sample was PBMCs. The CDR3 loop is CASSLGGAKQETQYF. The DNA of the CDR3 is TGCGCCAGCAGCTTGGGCGGAGCAAAGCAAGAGACCCAGTACTTC.